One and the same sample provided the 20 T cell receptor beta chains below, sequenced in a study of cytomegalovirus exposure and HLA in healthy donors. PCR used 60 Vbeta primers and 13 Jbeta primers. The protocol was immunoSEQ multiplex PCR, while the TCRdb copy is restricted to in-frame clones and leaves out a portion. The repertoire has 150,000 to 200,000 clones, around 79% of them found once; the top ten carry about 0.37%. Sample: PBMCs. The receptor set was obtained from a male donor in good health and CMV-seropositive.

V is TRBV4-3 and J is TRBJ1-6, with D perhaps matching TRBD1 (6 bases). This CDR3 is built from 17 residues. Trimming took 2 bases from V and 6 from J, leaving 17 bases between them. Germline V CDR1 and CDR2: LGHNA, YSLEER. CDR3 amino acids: CASSQSPGQTTNSPLHF. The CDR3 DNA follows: TGCGCCAGCAGCCAAAGCCCCGGACAGACAACTAATTCACCCCTCCACTTT.

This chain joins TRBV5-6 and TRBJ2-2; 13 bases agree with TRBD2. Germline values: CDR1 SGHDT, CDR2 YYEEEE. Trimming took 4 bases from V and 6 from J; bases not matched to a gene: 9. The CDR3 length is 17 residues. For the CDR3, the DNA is TGTGCCAGCAGCCTTACTAGCGGGGGGGCCAGCCCCGGGGAGCTGTTTTTT. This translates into CASSLTSGGASPGELFF.

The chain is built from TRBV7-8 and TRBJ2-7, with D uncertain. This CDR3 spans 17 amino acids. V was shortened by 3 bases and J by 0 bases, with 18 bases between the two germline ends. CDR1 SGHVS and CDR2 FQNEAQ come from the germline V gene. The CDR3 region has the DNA TGTGCCAGCAGCTTCGGTCCCCTGCCCCGAACCTCCTACGAGCAGTACTTC. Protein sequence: CASSFGPLPRTSYEQYF.

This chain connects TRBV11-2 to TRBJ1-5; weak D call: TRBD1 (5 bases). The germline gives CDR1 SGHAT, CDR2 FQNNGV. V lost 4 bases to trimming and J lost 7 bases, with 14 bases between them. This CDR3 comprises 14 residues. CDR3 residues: CASSSAGNRQPQHF. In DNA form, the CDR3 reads TGTGCCAGCAGCTCGGCAGGGAACCGCCAGCCCCAGCATTTT. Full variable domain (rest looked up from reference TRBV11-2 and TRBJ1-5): EAGVAQSPRYKIIEKRQSVAFWCNPISGHATLYWYQQILGQGPKLLIQFQNNGVVDDSQLPKDRFSAERLKGVDSTLKIQPAKLEDSAVYLCASSSAGNRQPQHFGDGTRLSIL.

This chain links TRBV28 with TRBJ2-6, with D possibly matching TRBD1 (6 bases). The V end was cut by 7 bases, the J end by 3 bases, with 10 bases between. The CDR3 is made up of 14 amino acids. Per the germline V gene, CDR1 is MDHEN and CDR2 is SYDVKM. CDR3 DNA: TGTGCCAGCATCTCAGGGGTTGGGGCCAACGTCCTGACTTTC. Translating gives CASISGVGANVLTF.

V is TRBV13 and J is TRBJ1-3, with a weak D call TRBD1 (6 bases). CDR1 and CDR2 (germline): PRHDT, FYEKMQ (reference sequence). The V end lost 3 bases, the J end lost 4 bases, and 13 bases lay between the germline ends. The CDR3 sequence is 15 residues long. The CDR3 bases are TGTGCCAGCAGCTTGGATCGACAGGCAGGAAACACCATATATTTT. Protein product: CASSLDRQAGNTIYF.

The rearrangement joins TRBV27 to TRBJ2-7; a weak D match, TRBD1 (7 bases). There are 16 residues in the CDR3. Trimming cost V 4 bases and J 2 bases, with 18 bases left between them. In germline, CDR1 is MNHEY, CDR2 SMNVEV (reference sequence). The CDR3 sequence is CASSSEGGGSPYEQYF. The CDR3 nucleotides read TGTGCCAGCAGTTCCGAAGGAGGGGGCAGTCCCTACGAGCAGTACTTC.

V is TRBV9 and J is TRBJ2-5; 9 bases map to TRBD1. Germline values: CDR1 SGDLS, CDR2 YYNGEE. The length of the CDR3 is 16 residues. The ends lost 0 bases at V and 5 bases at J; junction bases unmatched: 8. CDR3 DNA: TGTGCCAGCAGCGTAGGGGGGGGACAGGGAACCGAGACCCAGTACTTC. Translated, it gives CASSVGGGQGTETQYF.

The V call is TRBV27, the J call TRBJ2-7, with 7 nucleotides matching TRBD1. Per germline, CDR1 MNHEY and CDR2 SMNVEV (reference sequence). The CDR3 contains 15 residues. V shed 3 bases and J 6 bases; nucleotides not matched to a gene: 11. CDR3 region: CASSFGTDGSSEQYF. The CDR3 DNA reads TGTGCCAGCAGTTTCGGGACAGATGGTTCCAGCGAGCAGTACTTC.

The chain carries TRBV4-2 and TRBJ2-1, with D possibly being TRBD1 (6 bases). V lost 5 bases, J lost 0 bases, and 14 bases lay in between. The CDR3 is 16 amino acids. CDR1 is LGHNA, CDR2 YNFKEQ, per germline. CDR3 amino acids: CASSLDSLSSYNEQFF. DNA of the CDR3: TGTGCCAGCAGCTTGGACAGCCTCAGCTCCTACAATGAGCAGTTCTTC.

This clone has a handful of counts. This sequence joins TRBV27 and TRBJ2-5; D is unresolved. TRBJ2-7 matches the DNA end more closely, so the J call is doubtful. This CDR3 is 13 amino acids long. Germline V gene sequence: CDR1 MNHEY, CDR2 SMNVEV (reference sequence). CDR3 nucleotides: TGTGCCAGCAGTTTGGCGGTCCCCTACGAGCAGTACTTC. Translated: CASSLAVPYEQYF.

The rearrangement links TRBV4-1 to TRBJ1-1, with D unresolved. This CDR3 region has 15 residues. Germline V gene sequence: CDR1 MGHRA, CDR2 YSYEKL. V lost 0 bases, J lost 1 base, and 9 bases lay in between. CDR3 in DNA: TGCGCCAGCAGCCAAGATCAGGTGGAGAACACTGAAGCTTTCTTT. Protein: CASSQDQVENTEAFF.

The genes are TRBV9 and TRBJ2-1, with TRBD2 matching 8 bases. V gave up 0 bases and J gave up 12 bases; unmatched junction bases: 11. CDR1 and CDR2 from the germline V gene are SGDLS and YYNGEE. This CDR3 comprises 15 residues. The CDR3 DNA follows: TGTGCCAGCAGCGTAGCGGCGGGGGGCCCGACTGGGCAGTTCTTC. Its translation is CASSVAAGGPTGQFF.

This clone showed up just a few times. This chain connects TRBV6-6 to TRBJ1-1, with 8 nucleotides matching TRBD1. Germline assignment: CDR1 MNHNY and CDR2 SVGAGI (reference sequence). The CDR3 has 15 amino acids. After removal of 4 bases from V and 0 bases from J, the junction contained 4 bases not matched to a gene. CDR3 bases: TGTGCCAGCAGTTCCGGGACAGGCATGAACACTGAAGCTTTCTTT. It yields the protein CASSSGTGMNTEAFF.

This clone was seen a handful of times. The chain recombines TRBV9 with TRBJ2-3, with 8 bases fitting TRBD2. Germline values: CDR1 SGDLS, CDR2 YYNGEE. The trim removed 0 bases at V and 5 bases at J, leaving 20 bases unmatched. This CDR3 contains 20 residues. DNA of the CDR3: TGTGCCAGCAGCGTAGGACGCAGCGGGGGAAGCTCTCTAGCACTAGATACGCAGTATTTT. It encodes CASSVGRSGGSSLALDTQYF.

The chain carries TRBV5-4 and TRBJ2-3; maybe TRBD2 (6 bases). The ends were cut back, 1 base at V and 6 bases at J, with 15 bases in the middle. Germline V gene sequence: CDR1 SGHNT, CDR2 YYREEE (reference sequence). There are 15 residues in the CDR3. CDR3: CASSLPGDFGDTQYF. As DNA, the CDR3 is TGTGCCAGCAGCTTGCCGGGGGACTTTGGGGATACGCAGTATTTT.

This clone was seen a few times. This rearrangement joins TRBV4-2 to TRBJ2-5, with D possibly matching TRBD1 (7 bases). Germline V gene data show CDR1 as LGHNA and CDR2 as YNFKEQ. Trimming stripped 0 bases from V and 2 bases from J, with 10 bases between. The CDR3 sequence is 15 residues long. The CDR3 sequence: CASSQDPGGQETQYF. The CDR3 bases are TGTGCCAGCAGCCAAGATCCAGGGGGGCAAGAGACCCAGTACTTC.

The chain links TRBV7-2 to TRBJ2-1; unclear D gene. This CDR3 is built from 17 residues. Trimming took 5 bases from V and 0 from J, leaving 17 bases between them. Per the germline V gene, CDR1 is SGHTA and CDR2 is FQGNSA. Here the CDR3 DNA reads TGTGCCAGCAGCCGTAAAGCAATTGGTGACTCCTACAATGAGCAGTTCTTC. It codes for CASSRKAIGDSYNEQFF.

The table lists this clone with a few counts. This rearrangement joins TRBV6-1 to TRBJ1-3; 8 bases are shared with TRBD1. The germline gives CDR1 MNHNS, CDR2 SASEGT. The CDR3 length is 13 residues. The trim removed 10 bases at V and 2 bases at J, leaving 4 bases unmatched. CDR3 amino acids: CATTGGAGNTIYF. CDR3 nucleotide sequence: TGTGCCACCACAGGGGGAGCTGGAAACACCATATATTTT.

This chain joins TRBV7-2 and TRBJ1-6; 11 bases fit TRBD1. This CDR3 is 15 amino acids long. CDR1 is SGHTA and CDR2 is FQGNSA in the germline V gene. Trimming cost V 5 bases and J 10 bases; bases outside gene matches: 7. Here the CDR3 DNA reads TGTGCCAGCAGCCCCCGGACAGGGGGCACGTCACCCCTCCACTTT. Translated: CASSPRTGGTSPLHF.